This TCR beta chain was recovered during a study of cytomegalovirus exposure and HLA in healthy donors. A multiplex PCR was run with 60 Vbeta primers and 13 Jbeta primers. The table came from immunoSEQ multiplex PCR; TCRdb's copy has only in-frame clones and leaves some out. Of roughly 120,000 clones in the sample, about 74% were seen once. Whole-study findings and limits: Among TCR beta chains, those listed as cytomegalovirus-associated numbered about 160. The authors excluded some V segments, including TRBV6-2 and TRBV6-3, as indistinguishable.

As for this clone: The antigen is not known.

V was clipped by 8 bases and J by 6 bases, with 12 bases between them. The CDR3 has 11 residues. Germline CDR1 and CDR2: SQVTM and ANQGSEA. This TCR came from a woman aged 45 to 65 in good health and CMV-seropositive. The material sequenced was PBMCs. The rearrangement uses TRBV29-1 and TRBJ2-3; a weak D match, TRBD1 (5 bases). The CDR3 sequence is CSSQTEDTQYF. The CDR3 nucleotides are TGCAGCTCCCAGACAGAGGATACGCAGTATTTT.